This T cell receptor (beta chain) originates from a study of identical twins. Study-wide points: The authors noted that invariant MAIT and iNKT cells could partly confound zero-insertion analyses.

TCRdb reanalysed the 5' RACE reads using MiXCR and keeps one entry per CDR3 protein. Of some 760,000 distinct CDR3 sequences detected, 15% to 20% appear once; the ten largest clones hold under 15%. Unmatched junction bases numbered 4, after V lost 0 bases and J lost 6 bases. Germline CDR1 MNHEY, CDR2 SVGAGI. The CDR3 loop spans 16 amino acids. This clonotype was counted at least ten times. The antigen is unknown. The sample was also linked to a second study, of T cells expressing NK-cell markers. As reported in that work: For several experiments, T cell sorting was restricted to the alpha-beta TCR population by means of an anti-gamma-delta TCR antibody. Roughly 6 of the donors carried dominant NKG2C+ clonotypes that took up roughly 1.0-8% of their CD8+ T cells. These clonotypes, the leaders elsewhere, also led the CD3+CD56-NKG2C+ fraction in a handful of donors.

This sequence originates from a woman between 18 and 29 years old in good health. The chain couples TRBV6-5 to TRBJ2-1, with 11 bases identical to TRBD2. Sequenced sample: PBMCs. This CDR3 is CASSYSLAGAVNEQFF. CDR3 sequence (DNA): TGTGCCAGCAGTTACTCACTAGCGGGAGCCGTCAATGAGCAGTTCTTC.